This TCR beta chain was retrieved from a study of PD-1 blockade in mismatch repair-deficient tumors. Only in-frame clones appear in the TCRdb table, and some are missing; sequencing was by immunoSEQ multiplex PCR. Here the sample spans tens of thousands of clones, 65% to 85% being singletons. On this clone itself: Its matching antigen is unknown.

General study findings and limits: Rapid post-treatment expansion, then contraction, generally preceding radiologic response, marked tumor-resident clones.

Trimming shortened V by 5 bases and J by 2 bases, and 13 bases separated the two germline ends. Germline V gene sequence: CDR1 MNHNS, CDR2 SASEGT. CDR3 length: 15 residues. The TCR originated in an adult with mismatch repair-deficient cancer. The rearrangement links TRBV6-1 to TRBJ1-5; no clear D. Here the sequenced sample was peripheral blood, taken roughly 20 weeks after starting pembrolizumab. CDR3 region: CASSSLLRGNQPQHF. CDR3 coding DNA: TGTGCCAGCAGTAGCCTACTTAGGGGCAATCAGCCCCAGCATTTT.